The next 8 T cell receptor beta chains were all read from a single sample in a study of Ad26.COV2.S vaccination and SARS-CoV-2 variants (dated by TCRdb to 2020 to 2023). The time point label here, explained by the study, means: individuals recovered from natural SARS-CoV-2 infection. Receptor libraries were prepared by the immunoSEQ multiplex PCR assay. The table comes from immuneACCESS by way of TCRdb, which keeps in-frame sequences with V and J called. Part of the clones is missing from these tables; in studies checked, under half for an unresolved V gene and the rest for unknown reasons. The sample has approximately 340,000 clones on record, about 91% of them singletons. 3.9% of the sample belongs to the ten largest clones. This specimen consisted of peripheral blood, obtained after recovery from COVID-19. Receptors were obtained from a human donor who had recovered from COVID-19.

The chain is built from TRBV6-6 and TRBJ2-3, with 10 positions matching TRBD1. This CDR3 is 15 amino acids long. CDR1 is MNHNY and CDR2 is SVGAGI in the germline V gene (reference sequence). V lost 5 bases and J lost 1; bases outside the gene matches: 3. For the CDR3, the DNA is TGTGCCAGCAGTCAGACAGGGGGCGGCACAGATACGCAGTATTTT. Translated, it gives CASSQTGGGTDTQYF.

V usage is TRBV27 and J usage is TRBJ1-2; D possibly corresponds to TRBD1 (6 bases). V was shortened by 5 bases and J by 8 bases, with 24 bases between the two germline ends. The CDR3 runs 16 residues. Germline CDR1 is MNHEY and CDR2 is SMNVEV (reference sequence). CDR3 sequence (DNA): TGTGCCAGCAGTCCAGCCGGGACACCGTCCCAAGGGGGCTACACCTTC. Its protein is CASSPAGTPSQGGYTF.

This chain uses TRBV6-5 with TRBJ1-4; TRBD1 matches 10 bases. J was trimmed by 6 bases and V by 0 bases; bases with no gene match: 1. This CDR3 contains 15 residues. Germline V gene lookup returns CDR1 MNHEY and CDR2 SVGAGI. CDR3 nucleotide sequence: TGTGCCAGCAGTTACTCGGGGACAGGGGATGAAAAACTGTTTTTT. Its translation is CASSYSGTGDEKLFF.

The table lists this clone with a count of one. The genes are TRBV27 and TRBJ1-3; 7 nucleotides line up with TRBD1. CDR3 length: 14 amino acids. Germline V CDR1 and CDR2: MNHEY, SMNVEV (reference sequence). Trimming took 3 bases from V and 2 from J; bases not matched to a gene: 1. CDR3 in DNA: TGTGCCAGCAGTTTCAGGGGGACTGGAAACACCATATATTTT. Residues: CASSFRGTGNTIYF.

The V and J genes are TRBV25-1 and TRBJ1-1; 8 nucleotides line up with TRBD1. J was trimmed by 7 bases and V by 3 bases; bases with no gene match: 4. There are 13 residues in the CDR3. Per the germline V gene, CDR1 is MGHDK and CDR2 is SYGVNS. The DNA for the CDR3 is TGTGCCAGCAGTGACAGGGGGCTTGTTGAAGCTTTCTTT. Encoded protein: CASSDRGLVEAFF. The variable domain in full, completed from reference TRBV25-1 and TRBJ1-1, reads EADIYQTPRYLVIGTGKKITLECSQTMGHDKMYWYQQDPGMELHLIHYSYGVNSTEKGDLSSESTVSRIRTEHFPLTLESARPSHTSQYLCASSDRGLVEAFFGQGTRLTVV.

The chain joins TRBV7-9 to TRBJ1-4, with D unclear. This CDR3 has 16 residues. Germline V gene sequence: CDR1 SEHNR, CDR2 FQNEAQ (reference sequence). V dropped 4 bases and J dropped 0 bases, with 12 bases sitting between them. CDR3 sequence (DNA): TGTGCCAGCAGCTCCCCCCGGAAGGCAACTAATGAAAAACTGTTTTTT. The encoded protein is CASSSPRKATNEKLFF.

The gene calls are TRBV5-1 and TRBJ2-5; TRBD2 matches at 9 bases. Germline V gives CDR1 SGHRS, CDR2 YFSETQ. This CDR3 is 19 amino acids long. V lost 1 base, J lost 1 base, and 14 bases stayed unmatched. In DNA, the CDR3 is TGCGCCAGCAGCTTGTCCGGACACCAAAGCGGGGGGCCCCAAGAGACCCAGTACTTC. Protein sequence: CASSLSGHQSGGPQETQYF.

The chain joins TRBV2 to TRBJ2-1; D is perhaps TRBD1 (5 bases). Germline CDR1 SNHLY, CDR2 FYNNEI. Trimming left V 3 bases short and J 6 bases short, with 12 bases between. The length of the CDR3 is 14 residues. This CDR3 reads CASSDRRQGNEQFF. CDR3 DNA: TGTGCCAGCAGTGATAGGCGGCAGGGCAATGAGCAGTTCTTC.